These T cell receptor beta chains were read from a single sample in a study of naive and memory T cell subsets. Using its own MiXCR run on the UMI-ligation and nested PCR reads, TCRdb lists one record per CDR3 protein. The sample records about 37,000 distinct CDR3 sequences, approximately 10% being singletons. The material sequenced was skin, taken from a tuberculin skin test site. The receptors shown here come from an adult in good health. The CDR3 runs from the conserved cysteine through the conserved F or W. Each record gives: J gene, V gene, clone size, D gene, CDR3 protein, CDR3 DNA. The D gene is left open where the match is weak. Rows may omit the clone size; those that give it use once, few, many or a size class.

>TRBJ1-1|TRBV5-4|many|NA
CASSGGTLNTEAFF
TGTGCCAGCAGCGGCGGGACACTGAACACTGAAGCTTTCTTT
>TRBJ1-1|TRBV12-3/TRBV12-4|many|NA
CASSFQVNTEAFF
TGTGCCAGCAGTTTTCAGGTGAACACTGAAGCTTTCTTT
>TRBJ1-1|TRBV28|many|TRBD1
CASSLGQVDTEAFF
TGTGCCAGCAGCCTGGGACAGGTCGACACTGAAGCTTTCTTT
>TRBJ2-7|TRBV12-3/TRBV12-4|many|TRBD2
CASTVGLASSYEQYF
TGTGCCAGCACCGTGGGACTAGCGAGCTCCTACGAGCAGTACTTC
>TRBJ2-1|TRBV29-1|few|NA
CSATRGGARNEQFF
TGCAGCGCCACCCGTGGGGGGGCACGCAATGAGCAGTTCTTC
>TRBJ1-4|TRBV7-9|few|NA
CASSLVRGRNEKLFF
TGTGCCAGCAGCTTAGTTCGCGGAAGAAATGAAAAACTGTTTTTT
>TRBJ1-5|TRBV7-2|NA|NA
CASSSGGSNQPQHF
TGTGCCAGCAGCTCTGGGGGCAGCAATCAGCCCCAGCATTTT
>TRBJ2-1|TRBV20-1|many|NA
CSARDWQDYNEQFF
TGCAGTGCTAGAGATTGGCAAGACTACAATGAGCAGTTCTTC
>TRBJ1-5|TRBV12-3/TRBV12-4|few|NA
CASSPSAAASNQPQHF
TGTGCCAGCTCCCCAAGCGCGGCAGCTAGCAATCAGCCCCAGCATTTT
>TRBJ1-6|TRBV28|few|NA
CASSPLWQGGNSPLHF
TGTGCCAGCAGCCCCTTGTGGCAGGGAGGTAATTCACCCCTCCACTTT
>TRBJ1-1|TRBV30|few|NA
CAWSGHLNTEAFF
TGTGCCTGGAGCGGACACCTGAACACTGAAGCTTTCTTT
>TRBJ2-7|TRBV18|few|TRBD2
CASSPGSGTSGTGEQYF
TGTGCCAGCTCACCAGGGAGCGGGACTAGCGGGACGGGGGAGCAGTACTTC
>TRBJ2-3|TRBV7-8|few|TRBD2
CASNQARERPADTQYF
TGTGCCAGCAACCAAGCGCGGGAGAGGCCGGCAGATACGCAGTATTTT
>TRBJ2-7|TRBV29-1|many|NA
CSVAIGTSYEQYF
TGCAGCGTCGCCATAGGAACCTCGTACGAGCAGTACTTC
>TRBJ1-1|TRBV20-1|few|TRBD1
CSARDPLQGGRTEAFF
TGCAGTGCTAGAGATCCCCTACAGGGGGGTAGAACTGAAGCTTTCTTT
>TRBJ2-7|TRBV19|many|TRBD1
CASRVSAGGDSYEQYF
TGTGCCAGTAGAGTGAGCGCAGGGGGCGACTCCTACGAGCAGTACTTC
>TRBJ2-3|TRBV9|many|NA
CASSVGGRTSLDTQYF
TGTGCCAGCAGCGTCGGGGGGCGGACGAGTTTAGATACGCAGTATTTT
>TRBJ2-7|TRBV19|many|NA
CASSHFPRTYEQYF
TGTGCCAGTAGTCACTTTCCGAGAACCTACGAGCAGTACTTC
>TRBJ2-3|TRBV9|medium-sized|NA
CASSVAPLATDTQYF
TGTGCCAGCAGCGTAGCCCCGCTAGCCACAGATACGCAGTATTTT
>TRBJ2-2|TRBV2|many|NA
CASSALVGLMETGELFF
TGTGCCAGCAGCGCCCTCGTGGGTCTGATGGAGACCGGGGAGCTGTTTTTT
>TRBJ2-2|TRBV6-5|many|NA
CASSYNQATGELFF
TGTGCCAGCAGTTACAACCAAGCCACCGGGGAGCTGTTTTTT
>TRBJ2-5|TRBV5-6|many|TRBD1
CASSLQGDRKYF
TGTGCCAGCAGCTTACAGGGGGACCGGAAGTACTTC
>TRBJ2-2|TRBV5-1|many|TRBD2
CASSTRTSGANTGELFF
TGCGCCAGCAGCACCCGGACTAGCGGGGCAAACACCGGGGAGCTGTTTTTT
>TRBJ2-5|TRBV13|many|TRBD1
CASSSGTGPQETQYF
TGTGCCAGCAGCTCCGGGACAGGGCCCCAGGAGACCCAGTACTTC
>TRBJ2-5|TRBV12-3/TRBV12-4|NA|TRBD2
CASSGFSGTQETQYF
TGTGCCAGCAGTGGATTCAGCGGGACGCAAGAGACCCAGTACTTC
>TRBJ2-2|TRBV2|many|NA
CASRKTKTGELFF
TGTGCCAGCAGAAAAACAAAAACCGGGGAGCTGTTTTTT
>TRBJ2-1|TRBV10-1|medium-sized|TRBD2
CASSRGGGYNEQFF
TGCGCCAGCAGTCGGGGGGGCGGCTACAATGAGCAGTTCTTC
>TRBJ2-5|TRBV2|NA|TRBD1
CASRGTGQETQYF
TGTGCCAGCAGAGGGACAGGACAAGAGACCCAGTACTTC
>TRBJ2-7|TRBV29-1|many|TRBD1
CSVAGTVSEQYF
TGCAGCGTCGCCGGGACAGTGAGCGAGCAGTACTTC
>TRBJ2-2|TRBV28|NA|NA
CASSFFSPGELFF
TGTGCCAGCAGTTTCTTTTCCCCCGGGGAGCTGTTTTTT
>TRBJ2-1|TRBV24-1|NA|TRBD2
CATSRAGDFYNEQFF
TGTGCCACCAGTAGAGCGGGGGACTTTTACAATGAGCAGTTCTTC
>TRBJ2-2|TRBV29-1|few|TRBD2
CSVLMTSGSRGTGELFF
TGCAGCGTGTTGATGACTAGCGGGAGTCGGGGCACCGGGGAGCTGTTTTTT
>TRBJ2-1|TRBV20-1|many|NA
CSGRTVYNEQFF
TGCAGTGGCAGGACAGTCTACAATGAGCAGTTCTTC
>TRBJ1-3|TRBV7-9|NA|NA
CASSLPGSYSGNTIYF
TGTGCCAGCAGCTTACCCGGGAGTTACTCTGGAAACACCATATATTTT
>TRBJ2-7|TRBV7-9|many|TRBD2
CASSSLSGVEQYF
TGTGCCAGCAGCTCCCTCAGCGGGGTCGAGCAGTACTTC
>TRBJ2-1|TRBV11-3|NA|NA
CASSLDRWDMSSYNEQFF
TGTGCCAGCAGCTTAGATCGATGGGACATGAGCTCCTACAATGAGCAGTTCTTC
>TRBJ2-1|TRBV12-3/TRBV12-4|many|NA
CASSLRDGDNEQFF
TGTGCCAGCAGTTTACGGGACGGCGACAATGAGCAGTTCTTC
>TRBJ2-7|TRBV28|NA|NA
CASRAPPARTRSITYEQYF
TGTGCCAGCAGAGCCCCCCCTGCGAGAACGAGGAGCATTACCTACGAGCAGTACTTC
>TRBJ2-7|TRBV2|few|NA
CASSEGPGGGQYF
TGTGCCAGCAGTGAAGGGCCCGGGGGCGGGCAGTACTTC
>TRBJ2-3|TRBV5-1|many|NA
CASSLRGSSTDTQYF
TGCGCCAGCAGCTTGCGAGGTTCTAGCACAGATACGCAGTATTTT
>TRBJ1-1|TRBV7-8|NA|NA
CASSYGWNTEAFF
TGTGCCAGCAGCTACGGGTGGAACACTGAAGCTTTCTTT
>TRBJ2-3|TRBV4-1|many|NA
CASSQAAGSPDTQYF
TGCGCCAGCAGCCAAGCCGCCGGGAGCCCAGATACGCAGTATTTT
>TRBJ2-3|TRBV19|NA|TRBD2
CASRRTSGFRTDTQYF
TGTGCCAGTAGGCGGACTAGCGGGTTTCGCACAGATACGCAGTATTTT
>TRBJ1-3|TRBV2|many|NA
CASSEVAGSGNTIYF
TGTGCCAGCAGTGAAGTAGCCGGGTCTGGAAACACCATATATTTT
>TRBJ2-1|TRBV5-1|many|TRBD2
CASSLGLAGGGEQFF
TGCGCCAGCAGCTTGGGACTAGCGGGGGGCGGTGAGCAGTTCTTC
>TRBJ1-1|TRBV7-2|many|NA
CASSFTGGSTEAFF
TGTGCCAGCAGCTTTACGGGGGGTAGCACTGAAGCTTTCTTT
>TRBJ2-3|TRBV29-1|many|NA
CSVLPGSLDTQYF
TGCAGCGTTCTTCCGGGGTCCCTAGATACGCAGTATTTT
>TRBJ2-5|TRBV6-6|medium-sized|TRBD1
CASKKTGVETQYF
TGTGCCAGCAAGAAGACAGGGGTAGAGACCCAGTACTTC